The 20 T cell receptor beta chains below were found in one sample sequenced in a study of human T cells and chemical hapten exposure listed by TCRdb under 2021. Library preparation attached unique molecular identifiers to individual cDNA molecules for quantitative, reproducible TCR counting. In TCRdb, the public reads were trimmed at Q25 with fastp and aligned with MiXCR, with productive beta chains retained. CDR3 protein duplicates are merged, each entry listing the most common genes and DNA. Counted in this sample were approximately 500 distinct CDR3 sequences; around 85% of them appeared once. The ten largest clonotypes hold about 9.3% of the sample. Total RNA was extracted from unfractionated whole blood that had been collected in Tempus Blood RNA tubes. The sequenced sample consisted of whole blood. The receptors stem from a human donor with alopecia, or a healthy volunteer (not recorded which). Some clones in this sample may be carry-over from other donors' samples. This table probably holds off-target reads from a library built for another chain.

The chain recombines TRBV28 with TRBJ2-7, with 9 positions matching TRBD1. This CDR3 is built from 15 residues. With V trimmed by 6 bases and J by 7 bases, 13 bases remained unmatched. Germline V gene sequence: CDR1 MDHEN, CDR2 SYDVKM. CDR3 in DNA: TGTGCCAGCAGACGCTCGGGGACAGGGATCCAAGAGCAGTACTTC. The encoded protein is CASRRSGTGIQEQYF.

V gene TRBV5-6 combines with J gene TRBJ2-7; the D is unclear. This CDR3 contains 13 residues. V lost 1 base and J lost 1, with 6 bases in between. Germline-derived CDR1 and CDR2 are SGHDT and YYEEEE. CDR3 sequence reads: CASSLPTSYEQYF. In DNA form, the CDR3 reads TGTGCCAGCAGCTTGCCGACATCCTACGAGCAGTACTTC.

This clonotype was observed a handful of times. The V gene is TRBV9, the J gene TRBJ2-3; possibly TRBD1 or TRBD2 for D (5 bases each). The CDR3 consists of 14 residues. The V end was cut by 3 bases, the J end by 5 bases, with 13 bases between. Germline lookup yields CDR1 SGDLS and CDR2 YYNGEE. The CDR3 DNA sequence: TGTGCCAGCAGCGCGAGGGTAGGGGAAGATACGCAGTATTTT. Translation: CASSARVGEDTQYF.

This clonotype appeared once. The rearrangement uses TRBV20-1 and TRBJ2-2, with TRBD1 matching 8 bases. After removal of 0 bases from V and 5 bases from J, the junction contained 8 bases not matched to a gene. CDR3 size: 16 residues. Per germline, CDR1 DFQATT and CDR2 SNEGSKA (reference sequence). The CDR3 region is CSAREPGQGRTGELFF. CDR3 in DNA: TGCAGTGCTAGAGAACCCGGACAGGGAAGGACCGGGGAGCTGTTTTTT.

The chain uses TRBV12-3 or TRBV12-4 and TRBJ2-6; TRBD2 agrees at 7 bases. There are 16 residues in the CDR3. Trimming removed 2 bases from V and 4 bases from J; junction bases left unmatched: 5. CDR3 amino acids: CASSLRGGEGANVLTF. CDR3 DNA: TGTGCCAGCAGTTTAAGGGGAGGGGAAGGGGCCAACGTCCTGACTTTC.

The genes are TRBV24-1 and TRBJ2-6, with TRBD2 matching over 10 bases. This CDR3 has 18 amino acids. CDR1 is KGHDR, CDR2 SFDVKD, per germline. V was pared by 3 bases and J by 0 bases, with 4 bases of the junction left unmatched. The CDR3 DNA sequence: TGTGCCACCAGTGATCCAGGACTAGCGGACTCTGGGGCCAACGTCCTGACTTTC. It specifies CATSDPGLADSGANVLTF.

The CDR3 region is CSVPVGQGVRVNTEAFF. Here the CDR3 DNA reads TGCAGCGTCCCCGTGGGCCAGGGTGTTAGGGTGAACACTGAAGCTTTCTTT. The chain combines TRBV29-1 with TRBJ1-1, with D perhaps matching TRBD1 (5 bases). This CDR3 has 17 residues. Trimming shortened V by 6 bases and J by 0 bases, and 23 bases separated the two germline ends. Germline assignment: CDR1 SQVTM and CDR2 ANQGSEA.

V and J are TRBV18 and TRBJ1-2, with 7 bases that match TRBD1. This CDR3 comprises 14 residues. Germline CDR1 reads KGHSH; CDR2 reads LQKENI. Trimming took 4 bases from V and 0 from J; bases not matched to a gene: 2. The CDR3 here is CASSHGQANYGYTF. CDR3 DNA sequence: TGTGCCAGCTCACACGGACAGGCTAACTATGGCTACACCTTC.

The rearrangement joins TRBV5-4 to TRBJ1-1, with D hard to call. Trimming cost V 0 bases and J 9 bases, with 6 bases left between them. The CDR3 totals 11 residues. Germline V gene data show CDR1 as SGHNT and CDR2 as YYREEE (reference sequence). The CDR3: CASSLGRKAFF. DNA for the CDR3: TGTGCCAGCAGCTTGGGACGGAAAGCTTTCTTT.

The gene calls are TRBV5-5 and TRBJ1-6; 9 nucleotides agree with TRBD1. The CDR3 extends over 15 amino acids. Germline V lookup: CDR1 SGHKS, CDR2 YYEKEE (reference sequence). The junction had 6 bases not matched to a gene; V was cut back by 4 bases and J by 7 bases. CDR3 sequence: CASSLQGAGNSPLHF. For the CDR3, the DNA is TGTGCCAGCAGCCTACAGGGGGCGGGGAATTCACCCCTCCACTTT.

The chain is built from TRBV4-1 and TRBJ2-5; TRBD2 matches 7 bases. The CDR3 runs 14 residues. Trimming took 5 bases from V and 2 from J; bases not matched to a gene: 5. Germline lookup yields CDR1 MGHRA and CDR2 YSYEKL. Written as DNA, the CDR3 is TGCGCCAGCAGCGCGGAAGCGGGACAAGAGACCCAGTACTTC. Its protein is CASSAEAGQETQYF.

The gene calls are TRBV20-1 and TRBJ1-3; 8 bases fit TRBD1. CDR3 size: 14 residues. The V gene's germline CDR1 is DFQATT and CDR2 SNEGSKA (reference sequence). V lost 0 bases and J lost 5; bases outside the gene matches: 3. CDR3 amino acids: CSARDGQGRNTIYF. Here the CDR3 DNA reads TGCAGTGCTAGAGACGGACAGGGTAGAAACACCATATATTTT.

This chain connects TRBV28 to TRBJ2-3; TRBD2 matches 8 bases. There are 18 residues in the CDR3. V gave up 2 bases and J gave up 0 bases; unmatched junction bases: 10. The germline gives CDR1 MDHEN, CDR2 SYDVKM. The CDR3 region is CASSLRKAGVSSTDTQYF. CDR3 in DNA: TGTGCCAGCAGTTTAAGGAAAGCGGGGGTCTCTAGCACAGATACGCAGTATTTT.

The V gene is TRBV6-5, the J gene TRBJ1-1, with 9 bases aligning to TRBD1. V gave up 2 bases and J gave up 0 bases; unmatched junction bases: 10. The CDR3 covers 18 residues. Per the germline V gene, CDR1 is MNHEY and CDR2 is SVGAGI. The chain's CDR3 is CASSYRGTGRYMNTEAFF. For the CDR3, the DNA is TGTGCCAGCAGTTACCGGGGGACAGGGAGGTACATGAACACTGAAGCTTTCTTT.

The V gene is TRBV6-1, the J gene TRBJ2-1; the D gene is possibly TRBD2 (6 bases). Germline values: CDR1 MNHNS, CDR2 SASEGT. The CDR3 contains 13 residues. V was pared by 4 bases and J by 9 bases, with 13 bases between. The CDR3 spells CASSGEGRFEQFF. In nucleotides, the CDR3 is TGTGCCAGCAGTGGCGAGGGGAGGTTTGAGCAGTTCTTC.

The J gene is TRBJ2-1, the V gene TRBV12-3 or TRBV12-4; 8 bases fit TRBD2. This CDR3 is built from 16 residues. V dropped 3 bases and J dropped 0; count of bases not matched to a gene: 4. The CDR3 bases are TGTGCCAGCAGTTTCCCCAGCGGGAGCTCCTACAATGAGCAGTTCTTC. Its protein product is CASSFPSGSSYNEQFF.

The chain links TRBV11-2 to TRBJ2-1; 8 positions match TRBD2. The germline gives CDR1 SGHAT, CDR2 FQNNGV. V was clipped by 6 bases and J by 10 bases; unmatched bases: 14. The CDR3 runs 15 residues. DNA for the CDR3: TGTGCCAGCAGACAAACCGGGACTAGGTTCGAGGAGCAGTTCTTC. This sequence encodes CASRQTGTRFEEQFF.

This clonotype was counted once. This rearrangement joins TRBV10-3 to TRBJ2-3; D remains ambiguous. The germline V and J ends were trimmed by 3 bases and 4 bases, with 8 bases remaining between them. This CDR3 has 13 amino acids. Germline V gives CDR1 ENHRY, CDR2 SYGVKD. CDR3 sequence reads: CAISEGLADTQYF. Written as DNA, the CDR3 is TGTGCCATCAGTGAAGGGTTGGCAGATACGCAGTATTTT.

The J gene is TRBJ2-1, the V gene TRBV24-1, with 7 bases lining up with TRBD1. J was trimmed by 0 bases and V by 5 bases; bases with no gene match: 3. Germline CDR1 KGHDR, CDR2 SFDVKD. The CDR3 covers 15 residues. CDR3 sequence: CATSAWDSSYNEQFF. The CDR3 DNA reads TGTGCCACCAGTGCCTGGGACAGCTCCTACAATGAGCAGTTCTTC.

A single count supports this clonotype. The chain links TRBV29-1 to TRBJ2-2; D gene unclear. This CDR3 has 12 residues. V gave up 2 bases and J gave up 7 bases, with 8 bases separating them. Germline CDR1 is SQVTM and CDR2 is ANQGSEA. The CDR3 DNA is TGCAGCGTTGAAACGGATATCGGGGAGCTGTTTTTT. This sequence encodes CSVETDIGELFF.